The next 30 T cell receptor beta chains were all read from a single sample in a study of T cell responses to AZD1222 COVID-19 vaccine. Profiled with immunoSEQ multiplex PCR; TCRdb holds only in-frame clones, not every one. The sample holds about 94,000 clones, more than 75% seen once. Specimen: peripheral blood, collected 28 days after the second AZD1222 dose. All receptors derive from an adult who received the AZD1222 COVID-19 vaccine.

The chain has TRBV6-2 or TRBV6-3 and TRBJ2-3; 8 bases align to TRBD1. V gave up 5 bases and J gave up 2 bases; unmatched junction bases: 3. Germline V CDR1 and CDR2: MNHEY, SVGEGT. This CDR3 is built from 14 residues. DNA of the CDR3: TGTGCCAGCAGTGACAGGGGATTCACAGATACGCAGTATTTT. This gives the protein CASSDRGFTDTQYF.

This clone was seen once. The chain employs TRBV5-4 and TRBJ1-1; no definite D call. CDR1 and CDR2 (germline): SGHNT, YYREEE (reference sequence). The V gene lost 3 bases and the J gene lost 1 base, with 4 bases spanning the gap. This CDR3 is built from 12 residues. The CDR3 DNA reads TGTGCCAGCAGCTCCCCGAACACTGAAGCTTTCTTT. Its protein product is CASSSPNTEAFF. The full variable domain, completed using reference TRBV5-4 and TRBJ1-1, is ETGVTQSPTHLIKTRGQQVTLRCSSQSGHNTVSWYQQALGQGPQFIFQYYREEENGRGNFPPRFSGLQFPNYSSELNVNALELDDSALYLCASSSPNTEAFFGQGTRLTVV.

The chain recombines TRBV10-1 with TRBJ2-2; D unresolved. Looked up from germline, CDR1 is WNHNN and CDR2 is SYGVQD (reference sequence). The CDR3 covers 13 residues. Trimming shortened V by 4 bases and J by 0 bases, and 3 bases separated the two germline ends. CDR3 loop: CASSGTNTGELFF. CDR3 sequence (DNA): TGCGCCAGCAGTGGAACGAACACCGGGGAGCTGTTTTTT.

The V and J genes are TRBV9 and TRBJ2-5, with TRBD2 matching over 7 bases. CDR1 and CDR2 from the germline V gene are SGDLS and YYNGEE. The J segment lost 3 bases and the V segment lost 1 base, leaving 6 bases of the junction unmatched. The CDR3 runs 15 residues. The chain's CDR3 is CASSVIPAGKETQYF. Here the CDR3 DNA reads TGTGCCAGCAGCGTAATTCCAGCGGGAAAAGAGACCCAGTACTTC.

V gene TRBV6-5 combines with J gene TRBJ2-3; unclear D gene. Trimming cost V 0 bases and J 4 bases, with 11 bases left between them. This CDR3 is 15 amino acids long. Germline CDR1 is MNHEY and CDR2 is SVGAGI. In nucleotides, the CDR3 is TGTGCCAGCAGTTACTCAGTGTTACGGGCAGATACGCAGTATTTT. Protein product: CASSYSVLRADTQYF.

The rearrangement uses TRBV7-9 and TRBJ2-7; D possibly matches TRBD1 or TRBD2 (5 bases each). The CDR3 sequence is 11 residues long. Germline assignment: CDR1 SEHNR and CDR2 FQNEAQ (reference sequence). The V gene lost 5 bases and the J gene lost 6 bases, with 8 bases spanning the gap. The CDR3 protein is CASSRGLEQYF. For the CDR3, the DNA is TGTGCCAGCAGCCGGGGCCTCGAGCAGTACTTC. The full variable domain, rest sourced from reference TRBV7-9 and TRBJ2-7, is DTGVSQNPRHKITKRGQNVTFRCDPISEHNRLYWYRQTLGQGPEFLTYFQNEAQLEKSRLLSDRFSAERPKGSFSTLEIQRTEQGDSAMYLCASSRGLEQYFGPGTRLTVT.

This rearrangement joins TRBV5-1 to TRBJ1-6, with 7 nucleotides matching TRBD1. V dropped 4 bases and J dropped 7; count of bases not matched to a gene: 14. The CDR3 sequence is 17 residues long. Germline CDR1 reads SGHRS; CDR2 reads YFSETQ. CDR3 protein: CASSSYLSGTVNSPLHF. For the CDR3, the DNA is TGCGCCAGCAGCAGTTATTTATCCGGGACAGTAAATTCACCCCTCCACTTT.

The rearrangement links TRBV19 to TRBJ2-3; D unclear. Germline loops: CDR1 LNHDA, CDR2 SQIVND (reference sequence). V shed 4 bases and J shed 1 base, with 3 bases lying between them. This CDR3 is 12 amino acids long. This CDR3 is CASSTRTDTQYF. CDR3 coding DNA: TGTGCCAGTAGTACCCGCACAGATACGCAGTATTTT.

CDR3 in amino acids: CASKFLDLSYEQFF. The CDR3 DNA reads TGTGCCAGCAAATTTCTGGACCTTTCGTATGAGCAGTTCTTC. V and J are TRBV7-2 and TRBJ2-1; no clear D gene. Trimming removed 7 bases from V and 8 bases from J, with 18 bases in between. Germline V gene lookup returns CDR1 SGHTA and CDR2 FQGNSA. The CDR3 consists of 14 residues. The full variable domain, in which reference TRBV7-2 and TRBJ2-1 provide the parts outside the CDR3, is GAGVSQSPSNKVTEKGKDVELRCDPISGHTALYWYRQSLGQGLEFLIYFQGNSAPDKSGLPSDRFSAERTGGSVSTLTIQRTQQEDSAVYLCASKFLDLSYEQFFGPGTRLTVL.

V is TRBV11-3 and J is TRBJ1-5; possible D gene TRBD1, 6 bases. Trimming pared 6 bases from V and 4 bases from J, leaving 13 bases between. CDR1 and CDR2 from the germline V gene are SGHNT and YENEEA. This CDR3 has 14 amino acids. CDR3 loop: CASSYRDTNQPQHF. CDR3 DNA: TGTGCCAGCAGTTACCGGGACACAAATCAGCCCCAGCATTTT.

The V and J genes are TRBV7-2 and TRBJ2-2; 7 bases agree with TRBD2. The CDR3 has 15 residues. CDR1 SGHTA and CDR2 FQGNSA come from the germline V gene. V lost 2 bases to trimming and J lost 4 bases; unmatched junction nucleotides: 4. CDR3 nucleotides: TGTGCCAGCAGCTTATCGGGGGGTACCACCGGGGAGCTGTTTTTT. Amino acids: CASSLSGGTTGELFF.

This clone has only a few counts. The genes are TRBV6-5 and TRBJ1-1, with D hard to call. The CDR3 consists of 13 residues. Germline loops: CDR1 MNHEY, CDR2 SVGAGI. V was clipped by 8 bases and J by 0 bases, with 10 bases between them. CDR3 amino acids: CASGAGLNTEAFF. As DNA, the CDR3 is TGTGCCAGCGGCGCGGGGTTGAACACTGAAGCTTTCTTT.

This chain links TRBV30 with TRBJ1-2; D not certain. There are 13 residues in the CDR3. Germline V gene data show CDR1 as GTSNPN and CDR2 as SVGIG (reference sequence). V was clipped by 3 bases and J by 2 bases, with 10 bases between them. The CDR3 sequence: CAWRPNGNYGYTF. For the CDR3, the DNA is TGTGCCTGGAGGCCAAACGGCAACTATGGCTACACCTTC. Combining the CDR3 with reference TRBV30 and TRBJ1-2 gives the whole variable domain SQTIHQWPATLVQPVGSPLSLECTVEGTSNPNLYWYRQAAGRGLQLLFYSVGIGQISSEVPQNLSASRPQDRQFILSSKKLLLSDSGFYLCAWRPNGNYGYTFGSGTRLTVV.

V and J are TRBV15 and TRBJ2-1; maybe TRBD2 (6 bases). The V and J ends lost 3 bases and 6 bases respectively, with 9 bases between them. CDR1 and CDR2 from the germline V gene are LNHNV and YYDKDF (reference sequence). The CDR3 spans 13 residues. The CDR3 region has the DNA TGTGCCACCAGCAGGGGACTTCTCAATGAGCAGTTCTTC. It specifies CATSRGLLNEQFF.

The chain uses TRBV5-4 and TRBJ2-4; 8 bases are shared with TRBD2. J lost 12 bases, V lost 4 bases, and 9 bases had no gene match. From germline, CDR1 is SGHNT and CDR2 YYREEE (reference sequence). The CDR3 has 13 amino acids. The CDR3 region has the DNA TGTGCCAGCAGCGTGGGACTAGAACTAGCTCAGTACTTC. Translated, it gives CASSVGLELAQYF.

This chain connects TRBV6-5 to TRBJ1-1; D is uncertain. Germline assignment: CDR1 MNHEY and CDR2 SVGAGI. The V gene lost 0 bases and the J gene lost 5 bases, with 10 bases spanning the gap. The CDR3 totals 14 residues. The CDR3 coding sequence is TGTGCCAGCAGTTACTCGAGGAAAACAACTGAAGCTTTCTTT. It specifies CASSYSRKTTEAFF.

The chain couples TRBV6-1 to TRBJ1-4, with 8 positions matching TRBD1. Per the germline V gene, CDR1 is MNHNS and CDR2 is SASEGT. V shed 2 bases, J shed 8 bases, and the junction held 10 bases outside the gene matches. This CDR3 has 16 amino acids. CDR3 in amino acids: CASSERGGTGREKLFF. The CDR3 DNA sequence: TGTGCCAGCAGTGAAAGGGGGGGGACAGGACGGGAAAAACTGTTTTTT.

This rearrangement joins TRBV3-1 (or the pseudogene TRBV3-2) to TRBJ1-2, with D perhaps TRBD1 (5 bases). The CDR3 contains 15 residues. Germline V gene sequence: CDR1 LGHDT, CDR2 YNNKEL (reference sequence). V was pared by 4 bases and J by 4 bases, with 16 bases between. CDR3 residues: CASSLKRGTVYGYTF. The CDR3 region has the DNA TGTGCCAGCAGCCTTAAAAGAGGGACTGTCTATGGCTACACCTTC.

This clone has just a few counts. The rearrangement joins TRBV10-3 to TRBJ1-1; perhaps TRBD1 as D (6 bases). The CDR3 consists of 14 residues. Germline loops: CDR1 ENHRY, CDR2 SYGVKD. The V end was cut by 4 bases, the J end by 1 base, with 10 bases between. CDR3 DNA sequence: TGTGCCATCAGTGGGGGACAAGGGAACACTGAAGCTTTCTTT. Its translation is CAISGGQGNTEAFF.

The chain carries TRBV4-2 and TRBJ1-1; the D is unclear. Germline-derived CDR1 and CDR2 are LGHNA and YNFKEQ. Trimming shortened V by 2 bases and J by 1 base, and 8 bases separated the two germline ends. This CDR3 spans 14 amino acids. CDR3 sequence reads: CASSQPIGNTEAFF. In DNA, the CDR3 is TGTGCCAGCAGCCAACCGATTGGGAACACTGAAGCTTTCTTT.

The V call is TRBV19, the J call TRBJ1-2, with D hard to call. The V gene's germline CDR1 is LNHDA and CDR2 SQIVND (reference sequence). This CDR3 is 14 amino acids long. Trimming took 10 bases from V and 2 from J, leaving 17 bases between them. In DNA, the CDR3 is TGTGCCACCCCGGATCCTTCGGGGAACTATGGCTACACCTTC. Its protein product is CATPDPSGNYGYTF.

The chain uses TRBV5-1 and TRBJ2-1; no reliable D call. This CDR3 spans 12 amino acids. The V end was cut by 1 base, the J end by 6 bases, with 5 bases between. Per the germline V gene, CDR1 is SGHRS and CDR2 is YFSETQ. CDR3 in amino acids: CASSLTRNEQFF. The CDR3 DNA sequence: TGCGCCAGCAGCTTGACCCGCAATGAGCAGTTCTTC.

V and J are TRBV2 and TRBJ1-1; D gene unclear. Germline lookup yields CDR1 SNHLY and CDR2 FYNNEI. V lost 7 bases and J 5 bases, leaving 17 bases between the germline ends. This CDR3 has 14 residues. CDR3 coding DNA: TGTGCCAGCATCCCAATACCTCTCGATACTGAAGCTTTCTTT. Amino acids: CASIPIPLDTEAFF.

CDR3 loop: CSASRTGDSNYGYTF. The CDR3 DNA sequence: TGCAGTGCTAGTAGGACAGGGGATTCTAACTATGGCTACACCTTC. This chain joins TRBV20-1 and TRBJ1-2; TRBD1 matches at 9 bases. In germline, CDR1 is DFQATT, CDR2 SNEGSKA (reference sequence). With 3 bases clipped from V and 0 bases from J, the junction kept 5 bases outside the gene matches. The CDR3 loop spans 15 amino acids.

This clone was observed once. The gene calls are TRBV3-1 (or the pseudogene TRBV3-2) and TRBJ1-2; no firm D call. This CDR3 is built from 18 residues. CDR1 and CDR2 from the germline V gene are LGHDT and YNNKEL (reference sequence). Trimming took off 1 base at V and 3 bases at J, with 21 bases between the two ends. In nucleotides, the CDR3 is TGTGCCAGCAGCCAAGGGTTCCCCATGCCCGGGAGGGACTATGGCTACACCTTC. Encoded protein: CASSQGFPMPGRDYGYTF.

The V call is TRBV4-3, the J call TRBJ1-3, with D tentatively TRBD1 (5 bases). V lost 1 base and J lost 4, with 11 bases in between. The CDR3 covers 15 residues. In germline, CDR1 is LGHNA, CDR2 YSLEER. CDR3 nucleotide sequence: TGCGCCAGCAGCCAAGTTGGGGGGTCGGGAAACACCATATATTTT. It specifies CASSQVGGSGNTIYF.

V and J are TRBV13 and TRBJ1-1; D unclear. In germline, CDR1 is PRHDT, CDR2 FYEKMQ (reference sequence). This CDR3 has 12 amino acids. The germline V and J ends were trimmed by 8 bases and 4 bases, with 11 bases remaining between them. The CDR3 sequence is CASGYLGTEAFF. The CDR3 region has the DNA TGTGCCAGCGGATATTTAGGCACTGAAGCTTTCTTT.

A single count supports this clone. The chain couples TRBV27 to TRBJ1-4, with TRBD1 matching over 8 bases. V dropped 2 bases and J dropped 7; count of bases not matched to a gene: 12. CDR3 size: 17 residues. Per germline, CDR1 MNHEY and CDR2 SMNVEV (reference sequence). CDR3 bases: TGTGCCAGCAGTTTAAATTCGATCGGACAGGGAGGTGAAAAACTGTTTTTT. Its protein is CASSLNSIGQGGEKLFF.

The rearrangement uses TRBV2 and TRBJ1-2; D is ambiguous. V gave up 5 bases and J gave up 4 bases, with 17 bases separating them. The germline gives CDR1 SNHLY, CDR2 FYNNEI. The CDR3 has 15 residues. CDR3 loop: CASSSLGIRPYGYTF. In DNA form, the CDR3 reads TGTGCCAGCAGTAGCTTAGGGATTCGACCCTATGGCTACACCTTC.

The chain uses TRBV5-8 and TRBJ2-7, with 7 bases that match TRBD1. V was pared by 2 bases and J by 5 bases, with 7 bases of the junction left unmatched. Germline CDR1 is SGHTS and CDR2 is YDEGEE. There are 14 residues in the CDR3. CDR3: CASSFRQGINEQYF. The CDR3 nucleotides read TGTGCCAGCAGCTTTCGACAGGGCATTAACGAGCAGTACTTC.